The rows below give T cell receptor beta chains drawn from one sample of a study of T cells after yellow fever vaccination. Each CDR3 protein is one row after TCRdb ran MiXCR on the 5' RACE reads. The top ten clones hold roughly an eighth of a sample with 500,000 to 700,000 distinct CDR3 sequences, about 19% of them seen once. The sample here was PBMCs, taken 15 days after the yellow fever booster vaccination. These receptors all stem from a man younger than 45 who received the YFV17D yellow fever vaccine. Both conserved end residues are part of each CDR3. A D gene is named only where the DNA matches it firmly. Size tells how often a clone was seen (once, few, many) or the class of an expanded clone, and some rows leave it out.

CDR3 | DNA | V | size | D | J
CASSVPSGSTDTQYF | TGTGCCAGCAGCGTGCCTAGCGGGAGTACAGATACGCAGTATTTT | TRBV9 | . | TRBD2 | TRBJ2-3
CASSPRQGRFAGANVLTF | TGTGCCAGCTCACCAAGACAGGGGAGATTTGCTGGGGCCAACGTCCTGACTTTC | TRBV18 | . | TRBD1 | TRBJ2-6
CASSPLKAEQFF | TGTGCCAGCAGTCCCTTGAAGGCCGAGCAGTTCTTC | TRBV12-3/TRBV12-4 | . | . | TRBJ2-1
CASSQSVSYTEAFF | TGTGCCAGCAGCCAATCAGTTAGCTACACTGAAGCTTTCTTT | TRBV3-1 | few | . | TRBJ1-1
CALAGGEQFF | TGTGCCCTGGCTGGCGGGGAGCAGTTCTTC | TRBV30 | few | . | TRBJ2-1
CASSRPRTGVTEAFF | TGTGCCAGCAGCAGACCCAGGACAGGGGTAACTGAAGCTTTCTTT | TRBV7-2 | few | TRBD1 | TRBJ1-1
CASSRQGGGELFF | TGTGCTAGCAGCCGACAGGGTGGCGGGGAGCTGTTTTTT | TRBV7-7 | . | TRBD1 | TRBJ2-2
CSANSGTYNEQFF | TGCAGTGCTAATTCGGGTACCTACAATGAGCAGTTCTTC | TRBV20-1 | once | . | TRBJ2-1
CSVAGFLDTEAFF | TGCAGCGTGGCAGGGTTCCTGGACACTGAAGCTTTCTTT | TRBV29-1 | few | . | TRBJ1-1
CASSLEPHYEQYF | TGCGCCAGCAGCTTGGAACCCCACTACGAGCAGTACTTC | TRBV5-1 | . | . | TRBJ2-7
CASSQTTGQGLLAPETQYF | TGTGCCAGCAGCCAGACCACGGGACAGGGGTTGTTAGCTCCGGAGACCCAGTACTTC | TRBV4-2 | . | TRBD1 | TRBJ2-5
CSAGGAGGIEQFF | TGCAGTGCTGGGGGAGCGGGAGGGATTGAGCAGTTCTTC | TRBV20-1 | few | TRBD2 | TRBJ2-1
CASKNRVQSPLHF | TGTGCCAGCAAGAACAGGGTACAGTCACCCCTCCACTTT | TRBV27 | few | . | TRBJ1-6
CAISVQGGETQYF | TGTGCCATCAGTGTCCAGGGTGGAGAGACCCAGTACTTC | TRBV10-3 | few | . | TRBJ2-5
CASSPLMGVSYEQYF | TGTGCCAGCAGCCCCCTTATGGGGGTCTCCTACGAGCAGTACTTC | TRBV7-2 | . | . | TRBJ2-7
CASSLGGRGTGELFF | TGTGCCAGCAGTTTAGGTGGTCGAGGCACCGGGGAGCTGTTTTTT | TRBV7-6 | . | . | TRBJ2-2
CASSPWTVSSGNTIYF | TGTGCCAGCAGCCCCTGGACGGTCTCCTCTGGAAACACCATATATTTT | TRBV5-5 | . | . | TRBJ1-3
CASSPPTGQDNTDTQYF | TGTGCCAGCTCACCACCGACCGGACAGGACAACACAGATACGCAGTATTTT | TRBV18 | . | TRBD1 | TRBJ2-3
CASQEYREHTGELFF | TGTGCCAGCCAAGAGTACAGGGAACACACCGGGGAGCTGTTTTTT | TRBV25-1 | few | . | TRBJ2-2
CASSQLAPEQFF | TGTGCCAGCAGCCAACTCGCTCCGGAGCAGTTCTTC | TRBV12-3/TRBV12-4 | few | . | TRBJ2-1
CASTLDSSGSTEQFF | TGTGCCAGCACCCTCGACAGTAGCGGGAGCACTGAGCAGTTCTTC | TRBV7-3 | . | TRBD2 | TRBJ2-1
CAISAYRRDSANYGYTF | TGTGCCATCAGTGCTTACCGCCGAGACAGTGCAAACTATGGCTACACCTTC | TRBV10-3 | few | . | TRBJ1-2
CASSKPPDCINEQYF | TGTGCCAGCAGCAAACCCCCTGATTGTATCAACGAGCAGTACTTC | TRBV21-1 | . | . | TRBJ2-7
CASSHVGNEQFF | TGTGCCAGCAGCCACGTGGGGAATGAGCAGTTCTTC | TRBV4-2 | . | . | TRBJ2-1
CASTRATDQETQYF | TGTGCCAGCACCCGAGCGACGGATCAAGAGACCCAGTACTTC | TRBV7-8 | many | . | TRBJ2-5
CASSSGARGSYGYTF | TGCGCCAGCTCCAGCGGGGCGAGAGGATCCTATGGCTACACCTTC | TRBV5-1 | few | . | TRBJ1-2
CASSFEAQGNGEPQHF | TGTGCCAGCAGTTTTGAAGCACAGGGGAATGGTGAGCCCCAGCATTTT | TRBV12-3/TRBV12-4 | . | TRBD1 | TRBJ1-5
CASSPSLDQPQHF | TGTGCCAGCAGCCCGAGTTTAGATCAGCCCCAGCATTTT | TRBV7-2 | . | . | TRBJ1-5
CASSLITGTGYTDTQYF | TGTGCCAGCAGCCTAATAACCGGGACAGGGTACACAGATACGCAGTATTTT | TRBV12-3/TRBV12-4 | few | TRBD1 | TRBJ2-3
CASSQGLAGGRNEQFF | TGTGCCAGCTCACAGGGACTAGCGGGAGGACGCAATGAGCAGTTCTTC | TRBV18 | few | TRBD2 | TRBJ2-1
CASSLVSGRASKETQYF | TGTGCCAGCAGCCTCGTCAGCGGGAGGGCCTCTAAAGAGACCCAGTACTTC | TRBV14 | few | TRBD2 | TRBJ2-5
CACQGVSTDTQYF | TGTGCCTGTCAGGGCGTGAGCACAGATACGCAGTATTTT | TRBV30 | . | . | TRBJ2-3
CASSTLYNEQFF | TGTGCCAGCTCGACCCTCTACAATGAGCAGTTCTTC | TRBV6-2/TRBV6-3 | few | . | TRBJ2-1
CASSYSTSGSIDEQFF | TGTGCCAGCAGCTACTCTACTAGCGGGAGTATAGATGAGCAGTTCTTC | TRBV7-9 | . | TRBD2 | TRBJ2-1
CASSLAIGYYEQYF | TGTGCCAGCAGCTTAGCCATCGGTTACTACGAGCAGTACTTC | TRBV7-2 | . | . | TRBJ2-7
CAISEFQNEQFF | TGTGCCATCAGTGAGTTTCAAAATGAGCAGTTCTTC | TRBV10-3 | few | . | TRBJ2-1